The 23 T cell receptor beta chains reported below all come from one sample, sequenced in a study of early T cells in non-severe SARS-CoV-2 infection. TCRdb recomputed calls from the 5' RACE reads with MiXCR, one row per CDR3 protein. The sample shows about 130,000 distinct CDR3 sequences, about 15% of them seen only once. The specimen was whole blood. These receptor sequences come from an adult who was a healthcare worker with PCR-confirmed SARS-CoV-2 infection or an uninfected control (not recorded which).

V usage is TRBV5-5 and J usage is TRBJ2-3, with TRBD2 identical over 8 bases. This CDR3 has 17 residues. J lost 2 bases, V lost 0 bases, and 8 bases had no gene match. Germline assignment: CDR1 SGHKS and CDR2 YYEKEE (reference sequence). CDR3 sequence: CASSLEGSGDPTDTQYF. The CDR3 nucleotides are TGTGCCAGCAGCTTGGAAGGTAGCGGGGACCCCACAGATACGCAGTATTTT.

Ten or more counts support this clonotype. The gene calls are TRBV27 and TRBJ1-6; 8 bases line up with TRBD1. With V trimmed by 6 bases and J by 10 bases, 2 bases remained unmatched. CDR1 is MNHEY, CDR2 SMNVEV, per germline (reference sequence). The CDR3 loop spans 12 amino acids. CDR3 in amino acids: CASRTGESPLHF. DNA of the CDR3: TGTGCCAGCAGGACAGGGGAATCACCCCTCCACTTT.

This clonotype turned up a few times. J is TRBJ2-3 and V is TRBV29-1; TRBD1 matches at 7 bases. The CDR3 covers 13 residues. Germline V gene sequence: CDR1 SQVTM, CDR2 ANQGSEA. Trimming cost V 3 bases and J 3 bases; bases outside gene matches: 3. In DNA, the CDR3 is TGCAGCGTTGAGAAACAGGGGACAGATACGCAGTATTTT. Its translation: CSVEKQGTDTQYF.

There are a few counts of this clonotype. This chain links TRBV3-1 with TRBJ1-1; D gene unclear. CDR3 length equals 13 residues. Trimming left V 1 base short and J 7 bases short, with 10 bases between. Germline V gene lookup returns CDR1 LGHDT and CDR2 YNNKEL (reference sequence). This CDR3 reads CASSQAFGGEAFF. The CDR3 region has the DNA TGTGCCAGCAGCCAAGCGTTCGGAGGTGAAGCTTTCTTT.

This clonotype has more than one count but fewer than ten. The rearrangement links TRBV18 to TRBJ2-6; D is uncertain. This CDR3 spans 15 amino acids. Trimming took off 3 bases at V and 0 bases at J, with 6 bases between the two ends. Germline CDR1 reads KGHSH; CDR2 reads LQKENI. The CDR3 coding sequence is TGTGCCAGCTCACCTCAAAGCTCTGGGGCCAACGTCCTGACTTTC. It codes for CASSPQSSGANVLTF.

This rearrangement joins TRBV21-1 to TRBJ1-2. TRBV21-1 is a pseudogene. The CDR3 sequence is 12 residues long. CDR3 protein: CASSKIFYGYTF. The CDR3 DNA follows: TGTGCCAGCAGCAAAATTTTCTATGGCTACACCTTC.

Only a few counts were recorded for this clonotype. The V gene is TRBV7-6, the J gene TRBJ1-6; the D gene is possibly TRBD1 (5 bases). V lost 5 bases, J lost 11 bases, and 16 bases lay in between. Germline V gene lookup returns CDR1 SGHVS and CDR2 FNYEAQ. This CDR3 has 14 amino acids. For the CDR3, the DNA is TGTGCCAGCAGCCCCAGCCGGGGGACGGCACCCCTCCACTTT. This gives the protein CASSPSRGTAPLHF.

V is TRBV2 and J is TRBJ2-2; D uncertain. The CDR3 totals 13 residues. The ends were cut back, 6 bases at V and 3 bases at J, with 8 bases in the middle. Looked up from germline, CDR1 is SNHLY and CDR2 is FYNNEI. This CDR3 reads CASSQKYTGELFF. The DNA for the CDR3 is TGTGCCAGCAGCCAGAAATACACCGGGGAGCTGTTTTTT.

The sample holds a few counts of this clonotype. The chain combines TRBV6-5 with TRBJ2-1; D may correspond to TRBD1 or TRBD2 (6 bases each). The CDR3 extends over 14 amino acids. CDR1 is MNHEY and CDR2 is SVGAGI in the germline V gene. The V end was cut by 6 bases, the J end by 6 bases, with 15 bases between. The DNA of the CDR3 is TGTGCCAGCAGCCGGGGGCCGGGACCCAATGAGCAGTTCTTC. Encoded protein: CASSRGPGPNEQFF.

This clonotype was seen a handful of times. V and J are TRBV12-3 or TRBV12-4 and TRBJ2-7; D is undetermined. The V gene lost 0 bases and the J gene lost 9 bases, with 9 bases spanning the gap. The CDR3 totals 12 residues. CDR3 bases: TGTGCCAGCAGTTTAGCGCTTTATTGGCAGTACTTC. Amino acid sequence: CASSLALYWQYF.

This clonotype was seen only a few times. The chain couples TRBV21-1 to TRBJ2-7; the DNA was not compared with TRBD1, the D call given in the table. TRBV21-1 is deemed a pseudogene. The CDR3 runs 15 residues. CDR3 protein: CASSSQTVSIYEQYF. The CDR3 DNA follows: TGTGCCAGCAGCAGTCAGACAGTTTCTATCTACGAGCAGTACTTC.

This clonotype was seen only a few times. The CDR3 loop is CSARDLAGTSGKEQFF. CDR3 bases: TGCAGTGCTAGAGATCTGGCCGGGACTAGCGGAAAGGAGCAGTTCTTC. This chain links TRBV20-1 with TRBJ2-1, with 11 nucleotides matching TRBD2. The CDR3 extends over 16 amino acids. J gave up 10 bases and V 0 bases, and 11 bases lay outside the gene matches. The germline V gene has CDR1 DFQATT and CDR2 SNEGSKA (reference sequence).

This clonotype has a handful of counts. The CDR3, as DNA: TGTGCCAGCAGTATAGGACAGGGCCAGGGCGAGCAGTACTTC. This encodes CASSIGQGQGEQYF. The V call is TRBV6-6, the J call TRBJ2-7; 8 nucleotides agree with TRBD1. Trimming at V came to 5 bases and at J to 6 bases, leaving 9 bases not matched to a gene. The CDR3 length is 14 residues. CDR1 and CDR2 (germline): MNHNY, SVGAGI (reference sequence).

In DNA, the CDR3 is TGTGCCAGCAGCGTAGAGAGCAACACCAACACTGAAGCTTTCTTT. It translates to CASSVESNTNTEAFF. The rearrangement uses TRBV9 and TRBJ1-1; D not resolved. V gave up 0 bases and J gave up 2 bases, with 11 bases separating them. There are 15 residues in the CDR3. CDR1 is SGDLS, CDR2 YYNGEE, per germline.

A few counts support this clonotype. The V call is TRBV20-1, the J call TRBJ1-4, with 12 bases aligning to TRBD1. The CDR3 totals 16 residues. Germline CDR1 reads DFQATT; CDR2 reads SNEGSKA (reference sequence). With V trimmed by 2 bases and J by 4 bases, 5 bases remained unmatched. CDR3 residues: CSARSGTGGNNEKLFF. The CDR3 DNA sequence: TGCAGTGCTAGATCCGGGACAGGGGGCAATAATGAAAAACTGTTTTTT.

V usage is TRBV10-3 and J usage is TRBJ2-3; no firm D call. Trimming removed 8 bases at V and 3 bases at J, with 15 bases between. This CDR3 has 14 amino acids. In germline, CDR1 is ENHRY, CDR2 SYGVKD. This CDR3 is CAIACPLETDTQYF. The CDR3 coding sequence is TGTGCCATCGCATGTCCCTTAGAGACAGATACGCAGTATTTT.

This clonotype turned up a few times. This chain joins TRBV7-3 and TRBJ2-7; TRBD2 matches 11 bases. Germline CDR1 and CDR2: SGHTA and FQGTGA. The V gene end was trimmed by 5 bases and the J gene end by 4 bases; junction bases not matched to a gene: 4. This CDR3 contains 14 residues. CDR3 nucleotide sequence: TGTGCCAGCAGCCTTAGCGGGGGGGCTTACGAGCAGTACTTC. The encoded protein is CASSLSGGAYEQYF.

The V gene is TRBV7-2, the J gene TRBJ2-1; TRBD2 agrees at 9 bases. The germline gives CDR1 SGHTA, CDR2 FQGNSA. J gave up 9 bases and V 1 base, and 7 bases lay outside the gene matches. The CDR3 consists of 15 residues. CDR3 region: CASSLGGLAGFEQFF. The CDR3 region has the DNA TGTGCCAGCAGCTTAGGGGGACTAGCAGGGTTTGAGCAGTTCTTC.

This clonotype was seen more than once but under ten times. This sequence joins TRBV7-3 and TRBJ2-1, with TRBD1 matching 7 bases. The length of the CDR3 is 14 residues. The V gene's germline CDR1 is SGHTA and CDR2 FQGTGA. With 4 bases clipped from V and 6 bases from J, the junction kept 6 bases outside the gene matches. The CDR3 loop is CASSSTGNFNEQFF. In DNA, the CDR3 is TGTGCCAGCAGCTCGACAGGGAACTTCAATGAGCAGTTCTTC.

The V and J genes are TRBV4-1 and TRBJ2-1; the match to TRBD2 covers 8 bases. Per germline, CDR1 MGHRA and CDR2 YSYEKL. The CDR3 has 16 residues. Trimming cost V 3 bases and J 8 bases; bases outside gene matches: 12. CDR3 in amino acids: CASSHLGAAGEDEQFF. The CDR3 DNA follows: TGCGCCAGCAGCCACCTGGGGGCAGCGGGGGAGGATGAGCAGTTCTTC.

CDR3 residues: CASSLGSPPGELFF. CDR3 DNA sequence: TGTGCCAGCAGCTTAGGCAGCCCCCCCGGGGAGCTGTTTTTT. V usage is TRBV7-3 and J usage is TRBJ2-2; D gene unclear. Looked up from germline, CDR1 is SGHTA and CDR2 is FQGTGA. The CDR3 has 14 amino acids. Trimming took 2 bases from V and 6 from J, leaving 10 bases between them. The complete variable domain, with remaining parts taken from reference TRBV7-3 and TRBJ2-2, reads GAGVSQTPSNKVTEKGKYVELRCDPISGHTALYWYRQSLGQGPEFLIYFQGTGAADDSGLPNDRFFAVRPEGSVSTLKIQRTERGDSAVYLCASSLGSPPGELFFGEGSRLTVL.

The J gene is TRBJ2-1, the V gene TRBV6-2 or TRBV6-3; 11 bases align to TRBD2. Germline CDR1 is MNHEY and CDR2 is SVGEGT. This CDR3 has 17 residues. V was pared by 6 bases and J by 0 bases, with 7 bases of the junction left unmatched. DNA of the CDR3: TGTGCCAGCAGACTAGCGGGGGCCCTCCGCTCCTACAATGAGCAGTTCTTC. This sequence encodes CASRLAGALRSYNEQFF.

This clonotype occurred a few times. The CDR3, as DNA: TGCAGTGCTGGACGACTAGCGGAGGGTACGCAGTATTTT. Translating gives CSAGRLAEGTQYF. V gene TRBV20-1 combines with J gene TRBJ2-3; 9 nucleotides match TRBD2. This CDR3 comprises 13 residues. The germline CDR1 and CDR2 sequences are DFQATT and SNEGSKA (reference sequence). V shed 5 bases and J 8 bases; nucleotides not matched to a gene: 8.